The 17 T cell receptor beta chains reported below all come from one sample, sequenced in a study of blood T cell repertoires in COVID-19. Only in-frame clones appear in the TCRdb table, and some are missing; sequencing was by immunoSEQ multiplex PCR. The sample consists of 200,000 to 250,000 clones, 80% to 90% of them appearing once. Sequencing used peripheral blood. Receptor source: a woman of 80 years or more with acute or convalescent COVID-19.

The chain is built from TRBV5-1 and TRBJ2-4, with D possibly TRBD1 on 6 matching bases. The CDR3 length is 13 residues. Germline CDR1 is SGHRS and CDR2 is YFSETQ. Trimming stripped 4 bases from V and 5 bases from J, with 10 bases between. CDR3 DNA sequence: TGCGCCAGCAGCAGGGACAACCAAAACATTCAGTACTTC. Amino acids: CASSRDNQNIQYF.

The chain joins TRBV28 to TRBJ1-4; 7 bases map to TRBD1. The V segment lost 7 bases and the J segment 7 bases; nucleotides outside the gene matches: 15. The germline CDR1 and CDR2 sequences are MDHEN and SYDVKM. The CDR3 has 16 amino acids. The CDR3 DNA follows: TGTGCCAGCACCGTCGCGGGACAGAGGAATGGTGAAAAACTGTTTTTT. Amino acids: CASTVAGQRNGEKLFF. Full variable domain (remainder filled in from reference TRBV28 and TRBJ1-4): DVKVTQSSRYLVKRTGEKVFLECVQDMDHENMFWYRQDPGLGLRLIYFSYDVKMKEKGDIPEGYSVSREKKERFSLILESASTNQTSMYLCASTVAGQRNGEKLFFGSGTQLSVL.

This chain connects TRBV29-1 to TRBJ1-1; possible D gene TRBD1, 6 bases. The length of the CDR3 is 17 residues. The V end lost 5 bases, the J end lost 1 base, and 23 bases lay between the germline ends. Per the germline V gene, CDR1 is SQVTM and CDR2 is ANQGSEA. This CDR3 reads CSVYPGQWQRGNTEAFF. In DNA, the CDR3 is TGCAGCGTTTACCCTGGACAGTGGCAAAGGGGGAACACTGAAGCTTTCTTT.

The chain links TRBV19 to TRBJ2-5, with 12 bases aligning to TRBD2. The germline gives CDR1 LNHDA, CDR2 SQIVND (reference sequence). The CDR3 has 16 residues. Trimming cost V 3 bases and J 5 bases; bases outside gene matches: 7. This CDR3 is CASSMLAGGTGETQYF. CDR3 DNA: TGTGCCAGTAGTATGCTAGCGGGAGGGACGGGTGAGACCCAGTACTTC.

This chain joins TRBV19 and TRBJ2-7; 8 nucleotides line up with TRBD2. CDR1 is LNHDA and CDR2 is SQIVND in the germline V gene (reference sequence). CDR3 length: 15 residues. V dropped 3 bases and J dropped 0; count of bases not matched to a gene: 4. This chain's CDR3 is CASSIIAGSSYEQYF. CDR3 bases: TGTGCCAGTAGTATCATAGCGGGGAGCTCCTACGAGCAGTACTTC.

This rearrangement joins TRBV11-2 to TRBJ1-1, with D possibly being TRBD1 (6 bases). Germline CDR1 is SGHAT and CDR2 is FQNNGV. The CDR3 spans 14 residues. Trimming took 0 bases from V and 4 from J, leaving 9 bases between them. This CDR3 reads CASSLEGGGTEAFF. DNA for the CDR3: TGTGCCAGCAGCTTAGAAGGGGGGGGCACTGAAGCTTTCTTT.

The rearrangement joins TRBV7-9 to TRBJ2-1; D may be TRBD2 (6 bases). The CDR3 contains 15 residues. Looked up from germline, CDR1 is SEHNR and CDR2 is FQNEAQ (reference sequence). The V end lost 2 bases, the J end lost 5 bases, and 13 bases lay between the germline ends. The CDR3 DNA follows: TGTGCCAGCAGCTTAATGAGCGGGTCCAACAATGAGCAGTTCTTC. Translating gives CASSLMSGSNNEQFF.

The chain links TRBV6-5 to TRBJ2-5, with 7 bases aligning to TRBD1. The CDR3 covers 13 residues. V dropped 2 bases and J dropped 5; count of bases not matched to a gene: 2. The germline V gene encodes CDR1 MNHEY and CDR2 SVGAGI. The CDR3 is CASSYVDRETQYF. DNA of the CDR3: TGTGCCAGCAGTTACGTGGACAGGGAGACCCAGTACTTC.

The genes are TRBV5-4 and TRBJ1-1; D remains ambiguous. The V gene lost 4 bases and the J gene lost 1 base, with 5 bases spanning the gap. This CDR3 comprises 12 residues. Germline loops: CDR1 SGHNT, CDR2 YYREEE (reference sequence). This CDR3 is CASSQENTEAFF. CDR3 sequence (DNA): TGTGCCAGCAGCCAGGAGAACACTGAAGCTTTCTTT.

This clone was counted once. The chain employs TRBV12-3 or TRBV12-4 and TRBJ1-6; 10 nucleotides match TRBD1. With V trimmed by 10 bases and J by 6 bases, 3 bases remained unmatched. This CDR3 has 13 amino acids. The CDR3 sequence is CATRTGGNSPLHF. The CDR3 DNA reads TGTGCCACCCGGACAGGGGGTAATTCACCCCTCCACTTT.

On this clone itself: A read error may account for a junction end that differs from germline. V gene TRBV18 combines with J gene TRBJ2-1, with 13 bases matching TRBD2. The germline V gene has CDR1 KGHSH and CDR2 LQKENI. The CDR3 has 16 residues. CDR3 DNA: TGTGCCAGCTCCCCACTAGCGGGAGGGCCCTACAATGAGCAGTTCTTC. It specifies CASSPLAGGPYNEQFF. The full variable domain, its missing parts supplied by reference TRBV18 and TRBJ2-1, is NAGVMQNPRHLVRRRGQEARLRCSPMKGHSHVYWYRQLPEEGLKFMVYLQKENIIDESGMPKERFSAEFPKEGPSILRIQQVVRGDSAAYFCASSPLAGGPYNEQFFGPGTRLTVL.

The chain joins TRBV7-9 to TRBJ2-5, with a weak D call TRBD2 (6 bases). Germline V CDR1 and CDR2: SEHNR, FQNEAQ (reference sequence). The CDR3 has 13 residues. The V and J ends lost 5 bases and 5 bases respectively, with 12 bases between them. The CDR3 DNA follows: TGTGCCAGCAGCACTACTAGCATCGAGACCCAGTACTTC. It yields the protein CASSTTSIETQYF. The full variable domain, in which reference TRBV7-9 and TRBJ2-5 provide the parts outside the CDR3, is DTGVSQNPRHKITKRGQNVTFRCDPISEHNRLYWYRQTLGQGPEFLTYFQNEAQLEKSRLLSDRFSAERPKGSFSTLEIQRTEQGDSAMYLCASSTTSIETQYFGPGTRLLVL.

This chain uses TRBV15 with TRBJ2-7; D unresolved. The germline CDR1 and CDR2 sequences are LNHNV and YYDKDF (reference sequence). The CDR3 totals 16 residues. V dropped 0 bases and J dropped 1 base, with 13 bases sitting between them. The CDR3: CATSREGRWSSYEQYF. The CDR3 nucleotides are TGTGCCACCAGCAGAGAGGGCAGGTGGTCGTCCTACGAGCAGTACTTC.

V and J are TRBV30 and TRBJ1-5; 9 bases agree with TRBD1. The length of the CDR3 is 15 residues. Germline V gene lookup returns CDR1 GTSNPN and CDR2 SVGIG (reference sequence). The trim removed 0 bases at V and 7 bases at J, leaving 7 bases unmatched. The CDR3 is CAWSVQGALGQPQHF. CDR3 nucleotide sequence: TGTGCCTGGAGTGTACAGGGGGCCCTTGGGCAGCCCCAGCATTTT.

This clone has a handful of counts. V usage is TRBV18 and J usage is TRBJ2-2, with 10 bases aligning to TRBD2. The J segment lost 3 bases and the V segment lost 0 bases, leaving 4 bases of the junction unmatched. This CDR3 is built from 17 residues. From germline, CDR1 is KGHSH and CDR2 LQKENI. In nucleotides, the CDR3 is TGTGCCAGCTCACCACCCCTTAGCGGGGGGCACACCGGGGAGCTGTTTTTT. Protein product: CASSPPLSGGHTGELFF.

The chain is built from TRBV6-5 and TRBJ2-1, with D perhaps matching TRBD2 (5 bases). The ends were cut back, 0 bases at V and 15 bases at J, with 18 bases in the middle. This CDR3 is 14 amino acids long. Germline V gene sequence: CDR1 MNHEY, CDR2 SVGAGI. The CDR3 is CASSYSTGSSKRFF. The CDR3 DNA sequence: TGTGCCAGCAGTTACTCTACGGGGTCCAGTAAGAGGTTCTTC.

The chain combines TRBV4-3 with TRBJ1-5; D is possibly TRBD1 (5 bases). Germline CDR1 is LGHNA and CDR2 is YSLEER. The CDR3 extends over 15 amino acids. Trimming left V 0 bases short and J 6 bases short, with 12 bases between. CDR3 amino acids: CASSQDLTVSQPQHF. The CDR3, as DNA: TGCGCCAGCAGCCAAGATTTGACAGTAAGTCAGCCCCAGCATTTT.